This T cell receptor beta chain was identified in a study of vaccination effects on CD4 cells after COVID-19. ViraFEST used viral peptide pools to expand antigen-specific CD4+ T cells before sequencing. It was after approximately 11 days of culture that CD4+ T cells were isolated. Vaccine recipients lacked prior SARS-CoV-2 infection and had negative nucleocapsid antibodies. Produced via immunoSEQ multiplex PCR; TCRdb's table is partial and in-frame only. The data show fewer than 55,000 clones, with about four fifths seen just once and 6% held by the top ten. The junction had 5 bases not matched to a gene; V was cut back by 4 bases and J by 7 bases. Germline V CDR1 and CDR2: MNHNY, SVGAGI (reference sequence). The CDR3 consists of 15 residues. To note about this clone: The antigen is undetermined.

The receptor's source is a human donor who received a COVID-19 vaccine. The source material was CD4+ T cells from PBMCs cultured with HCoV-OC43 spike peptides, sampled before COVID-19 vaccination. Specified subset: HCoV-OC43 spike overlapping peptide pool stimulation. V gene TRBV6-6 combines with J gene TRBJ1-6, with 9 bases fitting TRBD1. This chain's CDR3 is CASSFDRGRNSPLHF. CDR3 bases: TGTGCCAGCAGTTTCGACAGGGGGAGAAATTCACCCCTCCACTTT.